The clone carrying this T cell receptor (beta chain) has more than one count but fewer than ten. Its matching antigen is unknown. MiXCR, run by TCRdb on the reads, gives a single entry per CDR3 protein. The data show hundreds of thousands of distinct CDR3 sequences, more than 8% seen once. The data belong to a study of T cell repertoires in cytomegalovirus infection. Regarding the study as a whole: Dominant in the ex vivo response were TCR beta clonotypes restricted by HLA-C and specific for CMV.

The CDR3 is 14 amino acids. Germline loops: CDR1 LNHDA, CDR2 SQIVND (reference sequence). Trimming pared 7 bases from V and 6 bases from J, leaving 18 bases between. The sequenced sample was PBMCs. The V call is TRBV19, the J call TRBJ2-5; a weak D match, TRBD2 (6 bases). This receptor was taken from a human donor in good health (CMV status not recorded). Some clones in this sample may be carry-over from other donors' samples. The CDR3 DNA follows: TGTGCCAGTAAGGACGGGGCGGCGGGGAAGACCCAGTACTTC. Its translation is CASKDGAAGKTQYF.